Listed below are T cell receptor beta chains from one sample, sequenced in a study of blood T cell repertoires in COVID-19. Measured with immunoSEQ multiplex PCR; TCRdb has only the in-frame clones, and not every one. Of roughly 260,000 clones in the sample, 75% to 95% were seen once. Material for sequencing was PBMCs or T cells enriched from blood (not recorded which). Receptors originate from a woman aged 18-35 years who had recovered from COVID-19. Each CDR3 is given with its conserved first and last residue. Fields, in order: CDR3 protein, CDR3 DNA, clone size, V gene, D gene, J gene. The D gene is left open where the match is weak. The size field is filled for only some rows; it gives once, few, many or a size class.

CDR3 protein: CASSGGQGPTYGYTF
CDR3 DNA: TGTGCCAGCAGTGGGGGGCAGGGACCTACCTATGGCTACACCTTC
clone size: -
V gene: TRBV2
D gene: -
J gene: TRBJ1-2

CDR3 protein: CASSLGASASGLNEQFF
CDR3 DNA: TGCGCCAGCAGCTTGGGGGCTAGCGCCAGTGGATTGAATGAGCAGTTCTTC
clone size: -
V gene: TRBV5-1
D gene: -
J gene: TRBJ2-1

CDR3 protein: CASSRYETSGGTDTQYF
CDR3 DNA: TGCGCCAGCAGCCGGTACGAGACTAGCGGGGGGACAGATACGCAGTATTTT
clone size: -
V gene: TRBV4-3
D gene: TRBD2
J gene: TRBJ2-3

CDR3 protein: CASSEAGNSPLHF
CDR3 DNA: TGCGCCAGCAGTGAGGCAGGGAATTCACCCCTCCACTTT
clone size: -
V gene: TRBV10-2
D gene: -
J gene: TRBJ1-6

CDR3 protein: CASSFTSGLNTGELFF
CDR3 DNA: TGTGCCAGCAGCTTTACGAGCGGATTGAACACCGGGGAGCTGTTTTTT
clone size: -
V gene: TRBV7-2
D gene: -
J gene: TRBJ2-2

CDR3 protein: CSVEGTSGESYNEQFF
CDR3 DNA: TGCAGCGTTGAGGGGACTAGCGGGGAATCCTACAATGAGCAGTTCTTC
clone size: -
V gene: TRBV29-1
D gene: TRBD2
J gene: TRBJ2-1

CDR3 protein: CASSPQDRGRDYTF
CDR3 DNA: TGTGCCAGCAGCCCCCAAGACAGGGGGCGCGACTACACCTTC
clone size: -
V gene: TRBV3-1/TRBV3-2
D gene: TRBD1
J gene: TRBJ1-2

CDR3 protein: CASSSGGSTDTQYF
CDR3 DNA: TGTGCCAGCAGCTCCGGGGGAAGCACAGATACGCAGTATTTT
clone size: once
V gene: TRBV7-3
D gene: -
J gene: TRBJ2-3

CDR3 protein: CASSQDTSGGYNEQFF
CDR3 DNA: TGCGCCAGCAGCCAAGACACAAGCGGGGGGTACAATGAGCAGTTCTTC
clone size: -
V gene: TRBV4-3
D gene: TRBD2
J gene: TRBJ2-1

CDR3 protein: CASSSSRGPQETQYF
CDR3 DNA: TGTGCCAGCAGCTCATCCCGAGGCCCGCAAGAGACCCAGTACTTC
clone size: -
V gene: TRBV11-2
D gene: -
J gene: TRBJ2-5

CDR3 protein: CASALGQDTDTQYF
CDR3 DNA: TGTGCCAGCGCGCTGGGACAGGACACAGATACGCAGTATTTT
clone size: -
V gene: TRBV2
D gene: TRBD1
J gene: TRBJ2-3

CDR3 protein: CASSFGGLTDTQYF
CDR3 DNA: TGTGCCAGCAGTTTCGGAGGGCTGACAGATACGCAGTATTTT
clone size: -
V gene: TRBV28
D gene: -
J gene: TRBJ2-3

CDR3 protein: CASSQGQVPYQPQHF
CDR3 DNA: TGTGCCAGCAGTCAGGGACAGGTGCCTTATCAGCCCCAGCATTTT
clone size: -
V gene: TRBV7-8
D gene: TRBD1
J gene: TRBJ1-5

CDR3 protein: CASSLGATPNYGYTF
CDR3 DNA: TGTGCCAGCAGCTTAGGGGCCACCCCTAACTATGGCTACACCTTC
clone size: once
V gene: TRBV13
D gene: -
J gene: TRBJ1-2

CDR3 protein: CASRRTGLTYEQYF
CDR3 DNA: TGTGCCAGCAGGCGGACAGGCCTCACCTACGAGCAGTACTTC
clone size: -
V gene: TRBV2
D gene: TRBD1
J gene: TRBJ2-7

CDR3 protein: CASSEDRGITDTQYF
CDR3 DNA: TGTGCCAGCAGCGAAGACAGGGGGATCACAGATACGCAGTATTTT
clone size: -
V gene: TRBV11-1
D gene: TRBD1
J gene: TRBJ2-3

CDR3 protein: CASSLKGGGTEAFF
CDR3 DNA: TGTGCCAGCAGCTTAAAAGGGGGTGGGACTGAAGCTTTCTTT
clone size: -
V gene: TRBV7-3
D gene: -
J gene: TRBJ1-1

CDR3 protein: CASSFGQGDTEAFF
CDR3 DNA: TGTGCCAGCAGCTTTGGACAGGGCGACACTGAAGCTTTCTTT
clone size: -
V gene: TRBV5-6
D gene: TRBD1
J gene: TRBJ1-1

CDR3 protein: CASGLARHYEQYF
CDR3 DNA: TGTGCCAGCGGACTAGCTAGGCACTACGAGCAGTACTTC
clone size: -
V gene: TRBV6-5
D gene: TRBD2
J gene: TRBJ2-7

CDR3 protein: CASSQRQLGAEAFF
CDR3 DNA: TGTGCCAGCAGCCAACGACAACTAGGCGCTGAAGCTTTCTTT
clone size: -
V gene: TRBV16
D gene: -
J gene: TRBJ1-1

CDR3 protein: CASSLKGDSYNEQFF
CDR3 DNA: TGTGCCAGCAGCTTAAAAGGGGATTCCTACAATGAGCAGTTCTTC
clone size: -
V gene: TRBV7-3
D gene: -
J gene: TRBJ2-1

CDR3 protein: CASSPGTGTYEQYF
CDR3 DNA: TGTGCCAGCAGCCCCGGGACAGGGACCTACGAGCAGTACTTC
clone size: -
V gene: TRBV3-1/TRBV3-2
D gene: TRBD1
J gene: TRBJ2-7

CDR3 protein: CASSLVQGDSPLHF
CDR3 DNA: TGTGCCAGCAGCTTAGTACAGGGGGATTCACCCCTCCACTTT
clone size: once
V gene: TRBV7-9
D gene: TRBD1
J gene: TRBJ1-6